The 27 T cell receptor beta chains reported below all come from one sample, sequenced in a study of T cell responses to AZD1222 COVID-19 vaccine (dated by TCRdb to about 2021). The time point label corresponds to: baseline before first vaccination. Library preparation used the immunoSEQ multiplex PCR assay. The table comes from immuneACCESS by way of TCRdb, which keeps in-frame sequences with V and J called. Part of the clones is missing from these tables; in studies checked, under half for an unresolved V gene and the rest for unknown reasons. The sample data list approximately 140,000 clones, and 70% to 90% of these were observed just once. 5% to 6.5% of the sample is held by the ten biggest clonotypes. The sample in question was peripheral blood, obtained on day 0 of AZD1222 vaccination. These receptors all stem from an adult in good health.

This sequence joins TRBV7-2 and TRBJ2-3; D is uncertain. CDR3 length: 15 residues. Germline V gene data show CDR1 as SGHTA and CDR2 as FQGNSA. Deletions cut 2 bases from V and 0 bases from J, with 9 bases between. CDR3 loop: CASSLIWASTDTQYF. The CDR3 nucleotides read TGTGCCAGCAGCTTAATTTGGGCTAGCACAGATACGCAGTATTTT.

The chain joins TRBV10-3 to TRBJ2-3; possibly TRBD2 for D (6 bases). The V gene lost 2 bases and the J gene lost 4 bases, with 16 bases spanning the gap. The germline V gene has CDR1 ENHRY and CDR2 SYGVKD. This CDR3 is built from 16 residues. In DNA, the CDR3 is TGTGCCATCAGTGAGGCGCCGGGAGTAGGGGCAGATACGCAGTATTTT. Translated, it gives CAISEAPGVGADTQYF.

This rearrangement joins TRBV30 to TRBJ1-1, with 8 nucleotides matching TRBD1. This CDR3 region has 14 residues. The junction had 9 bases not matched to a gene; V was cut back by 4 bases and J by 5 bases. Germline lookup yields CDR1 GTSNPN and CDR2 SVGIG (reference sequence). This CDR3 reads CAWNRGIGITEAFF. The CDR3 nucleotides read TGTGCCTGGAACAGGGGGATTGGAATAACTGAAGCTTTCTTT.

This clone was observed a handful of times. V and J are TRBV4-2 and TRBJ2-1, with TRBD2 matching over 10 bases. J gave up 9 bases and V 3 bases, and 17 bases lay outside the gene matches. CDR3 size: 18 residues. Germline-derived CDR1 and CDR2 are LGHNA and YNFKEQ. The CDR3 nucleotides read TGTGCCAGCAGCCAGCTCCAAACGAGGGGGACTAGCGCGGTTGAGCAGTTCTTC. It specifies CASSQLQTRGTSAVEQFF.

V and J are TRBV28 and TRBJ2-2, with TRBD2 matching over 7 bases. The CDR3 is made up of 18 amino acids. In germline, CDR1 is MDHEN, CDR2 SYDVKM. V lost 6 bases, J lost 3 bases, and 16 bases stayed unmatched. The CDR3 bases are TGTGCCAGCAGCCCGGTTTATCGGCTAGCGGCCTACACCGGGGAGCTGTTTTTT. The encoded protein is CASSPVYRLAAYTGELFF.

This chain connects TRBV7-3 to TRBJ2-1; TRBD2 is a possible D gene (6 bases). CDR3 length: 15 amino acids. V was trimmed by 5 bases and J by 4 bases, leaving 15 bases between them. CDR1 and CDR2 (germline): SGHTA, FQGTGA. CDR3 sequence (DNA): TGTGCCAGCAGCCCCATTCTGGCGGGGTACAATGAGCAGTTCTTC. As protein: CASSPILAGYNEQFF.

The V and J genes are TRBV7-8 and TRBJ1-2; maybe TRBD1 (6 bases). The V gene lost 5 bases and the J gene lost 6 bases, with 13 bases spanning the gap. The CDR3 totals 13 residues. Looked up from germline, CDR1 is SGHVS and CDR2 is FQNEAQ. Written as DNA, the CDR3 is TGTGCCAGCAGCCCACCGGGACACAATGGCTACACCTTC. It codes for CASSPPGHNGYTF.

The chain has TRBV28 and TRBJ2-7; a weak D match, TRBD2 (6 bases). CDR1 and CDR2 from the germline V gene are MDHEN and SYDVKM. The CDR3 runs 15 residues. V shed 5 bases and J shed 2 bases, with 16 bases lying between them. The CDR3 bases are TGTGCCAGCAGTCCAATCCGGGGGACGGCCTACGAGCAGTACTTC. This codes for CASSPIRGTAYEQYF.

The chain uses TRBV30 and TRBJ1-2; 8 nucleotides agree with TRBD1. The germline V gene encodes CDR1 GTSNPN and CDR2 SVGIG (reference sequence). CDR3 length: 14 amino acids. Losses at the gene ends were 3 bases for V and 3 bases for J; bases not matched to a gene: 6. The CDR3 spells CAWRRQGIDYGYTF. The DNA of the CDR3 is TGTGCCTGGAGAAGACAGGGGATCGACTATGGCTACACCTTC.

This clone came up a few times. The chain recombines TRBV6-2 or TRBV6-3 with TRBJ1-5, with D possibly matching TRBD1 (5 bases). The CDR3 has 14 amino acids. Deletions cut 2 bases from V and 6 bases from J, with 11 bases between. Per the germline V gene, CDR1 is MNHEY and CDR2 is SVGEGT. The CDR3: CASSYMGRGQPQHF. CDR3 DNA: TGTGCCAGCAGTTACATGGGGAGGGGTCAGCCCCAGCATTTT.

DNA of the CDR3: TGTGCCAGTAGTATTGGTCTAACGGGTCTCCAGACTAGCGGGAAATATTGGGAGACCCAGTACTTC. Translated: CASSIGLTGLQTSGKYWETQYF. The rearrangement joins TRBV19 to TRBJ2-5; 11 bases line up with TRBD2. V trimming: 3 bases; J trimming: 5 bases; junction bases outside the gene matches: 26. The CDR3 covers 22 residues. CDR1 is LNHDA, CDR2 SQIVND, per germline (reference sequence).

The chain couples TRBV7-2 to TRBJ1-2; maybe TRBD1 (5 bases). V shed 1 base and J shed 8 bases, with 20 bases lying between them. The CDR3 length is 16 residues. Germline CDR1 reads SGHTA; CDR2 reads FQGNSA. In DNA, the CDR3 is TGTGCCAGCAGCTTAGAAATATCGAGGGGCTCCGGGGGCTACACCTTC. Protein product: CASSLEISRGSGGYTF.

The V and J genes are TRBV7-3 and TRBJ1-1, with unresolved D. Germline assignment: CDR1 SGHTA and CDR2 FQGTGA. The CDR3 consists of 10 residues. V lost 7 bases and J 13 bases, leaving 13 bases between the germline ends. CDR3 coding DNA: TGTGCCAGCACCTTTAAAAAGGTTTTCTTT. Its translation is CASTFKKVFF.

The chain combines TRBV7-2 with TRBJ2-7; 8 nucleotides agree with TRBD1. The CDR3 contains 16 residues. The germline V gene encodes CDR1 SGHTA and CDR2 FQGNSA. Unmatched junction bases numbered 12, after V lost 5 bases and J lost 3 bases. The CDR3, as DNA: TGTGCCAGCAGCAAAGGACAGGGCGTGGGCCTCTACGAGCAGTACTTC. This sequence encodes CASSKGQGVGLYEQYF.

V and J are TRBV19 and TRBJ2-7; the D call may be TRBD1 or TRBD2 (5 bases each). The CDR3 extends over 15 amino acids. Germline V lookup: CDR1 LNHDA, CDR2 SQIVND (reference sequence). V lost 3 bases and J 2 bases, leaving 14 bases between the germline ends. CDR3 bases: TGTGCCAGTAGTATCTCCGGGACGCCTACCTACGAGCAGTACTTC. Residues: CASSISGTPTYEQYF.

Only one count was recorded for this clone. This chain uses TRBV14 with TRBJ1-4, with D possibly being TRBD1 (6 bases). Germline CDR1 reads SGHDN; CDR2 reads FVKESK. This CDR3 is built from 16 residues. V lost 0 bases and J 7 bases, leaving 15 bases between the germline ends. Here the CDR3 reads CASSQDRGRGREKLFF. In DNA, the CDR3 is TGTGCCAGCAGCCAAGATAGAGGCAGGGGACGTGAAAAACTGTTTTTT.

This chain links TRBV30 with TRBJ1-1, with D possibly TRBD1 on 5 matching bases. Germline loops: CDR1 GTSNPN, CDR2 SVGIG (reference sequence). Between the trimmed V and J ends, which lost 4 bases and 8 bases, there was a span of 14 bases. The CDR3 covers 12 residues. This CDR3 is CAWNQGRLEAFF. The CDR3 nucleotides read TGTGCCTGGAACCAGGGCCGCTTGGAAGCTTTCTTT.

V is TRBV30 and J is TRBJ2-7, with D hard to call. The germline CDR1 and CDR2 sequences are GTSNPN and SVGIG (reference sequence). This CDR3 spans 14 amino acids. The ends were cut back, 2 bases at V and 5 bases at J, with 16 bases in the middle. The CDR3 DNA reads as TGTGCCTGGAGTTCCCACTCAGGATGGAACGAGCAGTACTTC. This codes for CAWSSHSGWNEQYF.

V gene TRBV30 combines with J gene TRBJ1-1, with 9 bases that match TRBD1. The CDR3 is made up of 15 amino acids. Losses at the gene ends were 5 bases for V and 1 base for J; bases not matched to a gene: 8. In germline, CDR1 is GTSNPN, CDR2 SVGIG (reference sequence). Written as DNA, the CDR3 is TGTGCCTGGGACAGGGGGTGGTTCCGGAACACTGAAGCTTTCTTT. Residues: CAWDRGWFRNTEAFF.

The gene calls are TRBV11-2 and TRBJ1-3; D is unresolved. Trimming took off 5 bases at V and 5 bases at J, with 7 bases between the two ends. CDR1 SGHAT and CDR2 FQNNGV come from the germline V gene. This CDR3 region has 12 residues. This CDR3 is CASSERRNTIYF. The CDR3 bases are TGTGCCAGCAGCGAACGCCGAAACACCATATATTTT.

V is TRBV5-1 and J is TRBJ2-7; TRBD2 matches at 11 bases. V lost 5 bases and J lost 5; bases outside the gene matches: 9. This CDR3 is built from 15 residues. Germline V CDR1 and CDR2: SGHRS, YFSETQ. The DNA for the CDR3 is TGCGCCAGCAGTCATACTAGCGGGAGATACAACGAGCAGTACTTC. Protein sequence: CASSHTSGRYNEQYF.

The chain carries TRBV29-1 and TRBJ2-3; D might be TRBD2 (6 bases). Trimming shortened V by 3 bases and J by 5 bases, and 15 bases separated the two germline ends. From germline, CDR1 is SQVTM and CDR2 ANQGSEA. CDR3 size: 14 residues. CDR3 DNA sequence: TGCAGCGTTGACCCCATCGGAGGGGAAGATACGCAGTATTTT. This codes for CSVDPIGGEDTQYF.

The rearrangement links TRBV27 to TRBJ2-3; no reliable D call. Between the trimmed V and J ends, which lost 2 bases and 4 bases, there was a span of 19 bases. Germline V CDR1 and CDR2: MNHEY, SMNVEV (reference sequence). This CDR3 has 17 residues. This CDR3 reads CASSLLTARAPPDTQYF. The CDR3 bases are TGTGCCAGCAGTTTACTAACAGCTAGGGCCCCTCCAGATACGCAGTATTTT.

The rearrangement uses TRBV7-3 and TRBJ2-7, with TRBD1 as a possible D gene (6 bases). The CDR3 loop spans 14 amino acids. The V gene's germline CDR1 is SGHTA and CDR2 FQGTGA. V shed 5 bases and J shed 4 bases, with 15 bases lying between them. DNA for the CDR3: TGTGCCAGCAGCCCCGGCACAGGGAGTTACGAGCAGTACTTC. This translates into CASSPGTGSYEQYF.

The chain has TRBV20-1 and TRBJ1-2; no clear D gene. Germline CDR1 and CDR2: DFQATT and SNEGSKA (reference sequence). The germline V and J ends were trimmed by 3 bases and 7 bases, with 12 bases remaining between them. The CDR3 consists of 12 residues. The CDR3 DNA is TGCAGTGCTAGTGAGGGTCCGGGTGGCTACACCTTC. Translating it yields CSASEGPGGYTF.

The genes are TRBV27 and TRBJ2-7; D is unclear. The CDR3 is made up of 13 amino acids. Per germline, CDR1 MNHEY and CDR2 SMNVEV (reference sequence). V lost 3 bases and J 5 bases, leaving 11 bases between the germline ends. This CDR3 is CASSFLSADEQYF. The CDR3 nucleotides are TGTGCCAGCAGTTTTCTGTCGGCGGACGAGCAGTACTTC.

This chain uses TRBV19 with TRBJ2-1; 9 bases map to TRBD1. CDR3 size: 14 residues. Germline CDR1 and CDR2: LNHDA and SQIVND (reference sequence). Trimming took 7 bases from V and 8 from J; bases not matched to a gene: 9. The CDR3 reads CASNRDREYDEQFF. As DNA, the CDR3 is TGTGCCAGTAATCGGGACAGGGAGTACGATGAGCAGTTCTTC.